This T cell receptor beta chain came from a study of T cell changes during pregnancy in multiple sclerosis. TCRdb's copy holds only in-frame clones and misses some; the assay was immunoSEQ multiplex PCR. The repertoire holds 100,000 or so clones, with 85% to 95% as singletons. The sequence was obtained from a female donor with multiple sclerosis, enrolled in a pregnancy study. The material was peripheral blood, obtained after pregnancy.

The CDR3 reads CAWSANTGELFF. The CDR3 region has the DNA TGTGCCTGGAGTGCTAACACCGGGGAGCTGTTTTTT. The chain joins TRBV30 to TRBJ2-2; D unclear. The CDR3 length is 12 residues. The V gene's germline CDR1 is GTSNPN and CDR2 SVGIG (reference sequence). V was pared by 1 base and J by 2 bases, with 2 bases between.